This TCR beta chain was captured by sequencing in a study of CD8+ T cells in alopecia areata (dated by TCRdb to the late 2010s). Notes on the research overall: Treated patients were enrolled in an open-label pilot trial of oral tofacitinib at 5 to 10 mg twice daily for moderate-to-severe alopecia areata. Tofacitinib was given for 6 to 18 months, followed by 6 months of follow-up off drug to assess delayed response and recurrence. To study T cell clonal expansion in alopecia areata, the researchers applied high-throughput TCRbeta sequencing to both the C3H/HeJ mouse model and human patients. In humans, TCRbeta sequencing was performed on scalp tissue and on sorted CD4+ and CD8+ peripheral blood T cells from healthy controls and from patients with patchy or totalis/universalis alopecia areata. Tofacitinib-treated patients had biopsies at baseline and at 4 and 24 weeks of treatment, with a later scalp biopsy in several patients. Scalp clonality was compared among normal scalp (n=4), patchy alopecia areata scalp (n=8), and alopecia totalis/universalis scalp (n=8). RNA came from the PAXgene miRNA kit for fixed scalp, the miRNeasy kit for PBMCs, and the RNeasy kit for mouse skin. Amplification of TCRbeta CDR3 regions was done by immunoSEQ multiplex PCR using 35 Vbeta forward primers and 13 Jbeta reverse primers.

V is cut by 6 bases and J by 4 bases, and the space between the germline ends is 12 bases. The CDR3 sequence holds 13 residues, the cysteine and phenylalanine included. This entry keeps only the CDR3 DNA: 39 bases, framed from base 1. In the germline V gene, CDR1 corresponds to SNHLY and CDR2 to FYNNEI. Receptor libraries were prepared by the immunoSEQ multiplex PCR assay. RNA was extracted from all samples and reverse transcribed into cDNA as template for TCR sequencing. First-strand cDNA was synthesized with SuperScript III using a 2:1 mix of oligo-dT and random hexamers. A synthetic immune receptor repertoire was used to assess amplification bias, and residual bias was removed computationally. Per the original workflow: After raw reads were preprocessed to remove errors, the CDR3 was defined following IMGT conventions as running from the conserved cysteine to phenylalanine. Clonality was computed by normalizing Shannon entropy by log2 of the number of productive unique TCRs and subtracting the result from 1. Scalp TCRbeta sequences were cross-referenced with sorted blood CD4 and CD8 repertoires so that the CD4 or CD8 identity of scalp clones could be inferred. TCRdb holds this immuneACCESS table with in-frame rearrangements only. Some clones are missing; in checked studies, unresolved V genes explain under half, and the rest has no known cause. V and J calls plus clone size are reproduced from that table; the DNA served to infer D and trimming. The sample contains 170,000 or so clones, 59% of them found a single time. The ten biggest clones cover roughly 14% of the sample.

Sample time point, as interpreted from the label and publication: baseline before oral tofacitinib. Peripheral blood and lesional scalp punch biopsies were obtained from patients with alopecia areata. After PBMCs were isolated by density centrifugation and stained for CD3, CD4 and CD8, a FACSAria was used to sort CD4+ and CD8+ T cells. A word on this clone: Its antigen is currently not known. Per-base qualities were not stored, and no clone one base away is much larger.

Broader findings and caveats from the paper: Higher clonality and more expanded CD8+ clones were observed in lesional scalp than in normal scalp, particularly in alopecia totalis/universalis, a finding suggestive of antigenic drive. Scalp TCR repertoire analysis is complicated because resident alphabeta T cells in normal human skin are also sequenced, whereas mouse skin is dominated by gammadelta T cells. TCR sequences shared between patients were less clear than in mice, possibly partly because of HLA diversity in the patient population.

The source of this sequence is a human donor with alopecia areata. The material was CD4+ T cells sorted from blood, obtained at week 0. The chain is encoded by TRBV2 joined to TRBJ2-5; the D region may be TRBD1 or TRBD2, each matching 5 bases equally. The nucleotide sequence reads as follows: TGTGCCAGCAGCCCCCCAGGGACAGAGACCCAGTACTTC. Translated, this is CASSPPGTETQYF.